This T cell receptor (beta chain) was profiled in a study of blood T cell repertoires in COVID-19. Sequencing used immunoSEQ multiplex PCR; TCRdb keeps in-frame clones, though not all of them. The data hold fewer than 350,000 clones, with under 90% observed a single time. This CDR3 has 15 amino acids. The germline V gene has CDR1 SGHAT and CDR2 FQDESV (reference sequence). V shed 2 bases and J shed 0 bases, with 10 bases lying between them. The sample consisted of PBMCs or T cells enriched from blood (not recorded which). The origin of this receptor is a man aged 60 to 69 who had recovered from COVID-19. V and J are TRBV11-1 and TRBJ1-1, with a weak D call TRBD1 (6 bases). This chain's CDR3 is CASSLRGQMNTEAFF. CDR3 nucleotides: TGTGCCAGCAGCTTAAGGGGACAAATGAACACTGAAGCTTTCTTT.